This T cell receptor (beta chain) derives from a study of Graves' ophthalmopathy and Graves' hyperthyroidism. TCR beta CDR3 amplification used RNA transcripts. HTBI primers were employed in first-round RT-PCR, then a second-round multiplex PCR followed. MiXCR was run by TCRdb on the multiplex PCR reads, yielding one entry per CDR3 protein. Of 600,000 to 950,000 distinct CDR3 sequences listed, 40% are singletons. This clonotype came up many times. CDR1 SGDLS and CDR2 YYNGEE come from the germline V gene. Deletions cut 2 bases from V and 8 bases from J, with 8 bases between. The CDR3 consists of 13 residues.

The chain links TRBV9 to TRBJ1-6; unclear D gene. Sequencing was done on a sample of peripheral blood. This TCR was sampled from an adult man with Graves' ophthalmopathy. The CDR3 sequence: CASSVVRDSPLHF. DNA of the CDR3: TGTGCCAGCAGCGTGGTGAGGGATTCACCCCTCCACTTT. Using reference TRBV9 and TRBJ1-6 for the parts outside the CDR3, the full variable domain is DSGVTQTPKHLITATGQRVTLRCSPRSGDLSVYWYQQSLDQGLQFLIQYYNGEERAKGNILERFSAQQFPDLHSELNLSSLELGDSALYFCASSVVRDSPLHFGNGTRLTVT.